The 19 T cell receptor beta chains below all came from one sample that was sequenced in a study of T cells after posttransplantation cyclophosphamide. Clones were read by immunoSEQ multiplex PCR, and TCRdb kept only the in-frame ones, dropping some. The sample gives around 28,000 clones, none seen only once, and the top ten clones hold approximately 2.6%. The sequenced sample consisted of PBMCs. All receptors derive from a woman aged 55-75 years in good health, CMV-negative, and a related stem cell transplant donor.

CDR3 bases: TGTGCCAGCAGTGATTGGGGGGTGACAAGAAGCGAGCAGTACTTC. This translates into CASSDWGVTRSEQYF. The J gene is TRBJ2-7, the V gene TRBV25-1; D might be TRBD2 (6 bases). V dropped 3 bases and J dropped 6 bases, with 18 bases sitting between them. Per germline, CDR1 MGHDK and CDR2 SYGVNS. This CDR3 is built from 15 residues.

The chain couples TRBV12-3 or TRBV12-4 to TRBJ2-3; D unresolved. V was cut by 5 bases and J by 0 bases, with 12 bases left in between. The CDR3 has 15 residues. The CDR3 loop reads CASSLAALSTDTQYF. For the CDR3, the DNA is TGTGCCAGCAGTCTCGCGGCCCTTAGCACAGATACGCAGTATTTT.

The rearrangement joins TRBV19 to TRBJ2-3; 13 positions agree with TRBD2. V dropped 5 bases and J dropped 7; count of bases not matched to a gene: 12. CDR1 LNHDA and CDR2 SQIVND come from the germline V gene (reference sequence). The CDR3 loop spans 17 amino acids. The CDR3 spells CASSPTSGGILTNTQYF. The CDR3 DNA is TGTGCCAGTAGTCCGACTAGCGGGGGGATCCTCACGAATACGCAGTATTTT.

V usage is TRBV29-1 and J usage is TRBJ1-2, with unresolved D. CDR1 is SQVTM and CDR2 is ANQGSEA in the germline V gene. The CDR3 consists of 16 residues. The ends were cut back, 4 bases at V and 4 bases at J, with 22 bases in the middle. Here the CDR3 reads CSVGASRPLTGYGYTF. The DNA of the CDR3 is TGCAGCGTTGGAGCCAGCCGCCCTTTAACGGGCTATGGCTACACCTTC.

This clone was recorded many times. This chain joins TRBV7-9 and TRBJ2-5; possible D gene TRBD2, 6 bases. Germline assignment: CDR1 SEHNR and CDR2 FQNEAQ (reference sequence). The V end was cut by 1 base, the J end by 2 bases, with 11 bases between. The CDR3 runs 15 residues. CDR3 protein: CASSLGGAQQETQYF. The CDR3 DNA follows: TGTGCCAGCAGCTTAGGCGGGGCACAGCAAGAGACCCAGTACTTC.

This clone was found many times. CDR3 in amino acids: CASSSQTGGNQPQHF. The DNA for the CDR3 is TGTGCCAGCAGTTCCCAGACAGGGGGCAATCAGCCCCAGCATTTT. The chain couples TRBV6-2 or TRBV6-3 to TRBJ1-5; TRBD1 matches 8 bases. With 4 bases clipped from V and 2 bases from J, the junction kept 4 bases outside the gene matches. The CDR3 consists of 15 residues. The V gene's germline CDR1 is MNHEY and CDR2 SVGEGT.

This clone appeared many times. The chain links TRBV28 to TRBJ2-7; 7 bases map to TRBD1. The germline gives CDR1 MDHEN, CDR2 SYDVKM. This CDR3 region has 15 residues. V shed 6 bases, J shed 2 bases, and the junction held 10 bases outside the gene matches. CDR3 loop: CASSRPGQGAYEQYF. In DNA, the CDR3 is TGTGCCAGCAGCCGTCCCGGGCAGGGGGCCTACGAGCAGTACTTC.

This clone showed up many times. V gene TRBV4-1 combines with J gene TRBJ1-3; TRBD1 matches at 7 bases. Unmatched junction bases numbered 7, after V lost 0 bases and J lost 2 bases. The CDR3 totals 17 residues. In germline, CDR1 is MGHRA, CDR2 YSYEKL. The CDR3 region is CASSQDRSTGTGNTIYF. DNA of the CDR3: TGCGCCAGCAGCCAAGATAGGTCGACAGGGACTGGAAACACCATATATTTT.

The chain recombines TRBV7-9 with TRBJ2-5; possible D gene TRBD2, 6 bases. The CDR3 totals 15 residues. Germline CDR1 reads SEHNR; CDR2 reads FQNEAQ (reference sequence). Trimming pared 4 bases from V and 2 bases from J, leaving 14 bases between. DNA of the CDR3: TGTGCCAGCAGCTACGGGACTGTTTCGCAAGAGACCCAGTACTTC. It codes for CASSYGTVSQETQYF.

This clone was counted many times. The chain employs TRBV6-2 or TRBV6-3 and TRBJ2-1, with D tentatively TRBD1 (5 bases). The V gene lost 6 bases and the J gene lost 3 bases, with 12 bases spanning the gap. CDR1 and CDR2 (germline): MNHEY, SVGEGT. The CDR3 extends over 14 amino acids. Here the CDR3 reads CASSLQGHYNEQFF. Here the CDR3 DNA reads TGTGCCAGCAGCCTGCAGGGTCACTACAATGAGCAGTTCTTC.

This clone was seen at least ten times. The chain recombines TRBV12-3 or TRBV12-4 with TRBJ2-1; a weak D match, TRBD2 (5 bases). V was trimmed by 1 base and J by 7 bases, leaving 5 bases between them. This CDR3 has 12 amino acids. Here the CDR3 DNA reads TGTGCCAGCAGTTTAGGAGGGAATGAGCAGTTCTTC. This translates into CASSLGGNEQFF.

The gene calls are TRBV15 and TRBJ2-1, with 13 positions matching TRBD2. V lost 3 bases to trimming and J lost 8 bases; unmatched junction nucleotides: 7. Germline V gene data show CDR1 as LNHNV and CDR2 as YYDKDF (reference sequence). CDR3 length equals 16 residues. Here the CDR3 DNA reads TGTGCCACCAGCAGCAAACTAGCGGGGGGGCGGGATGAGCAGTTCTTC. Protein: CATSSKLAGGRDEQFF.

In this sample, this clone turned up many times. V is TRBV9 and J is TRBJ1-3, with no clear D. CDR1 is SGDLS, CDR2 YYNGEE, per germline. The V and J ends lost 0 bases and 1 base respectively, with 5 bases between them. The CDR3 sequence is 14 residues long. CDR3 in DNA: TGTGCCAGCAGCGTAGATCCTTCTGGAAACACCATATATTTT. Translation: CASSVDPSGNTIYF. The variable domain in full, completed from reference TRBV9 and TRBJ1-3, reads DSGVTQTPKHLITATGQRVTLRCSPRSGDLSVYWYQQSLDQGLQFLIQYYNGEERAKGNILERFSAQQFPDLHSELNLSSLELGDSALYFCASSVDPSGNTIYFGEGSWLTVV.

This clone was counted many times. V and J are TRBV7-2 and TRBJ2-1; TRBD2 matches at 11 bases. CDR1 is SGHTA, CDR2 FQGNSA, per germline. This CDR3 region has 15 residues. The ends lost 5 bases at V and 8 bases at J; junction bases unmatched: 8. In DNA, the CDR3 is TGTGCCAGCAGCCGTAGCGGGGGGGCAATCTATGAGCAGTTCTTC. As protein: CASSRSGGAIYEQFF.

This rearrangement joins TRBV7-2 to TRBJ2-3, with 13 bases matching TRBD2. Germline values: CDR1 SGHTA, CDR2 FQGNSA. The CDR3 sequence is 18 residues long. V gave up 5 bases and J gave up 0 bases; unmatched junction bases: 8. The CDR3 loop is CASSLTTSGGTSTDTQYF. The CDR3 DNA is TGTGCCAGCAGCCTAACGACTAGCGGGGGGACTAGCACAGATACGCAGTATTTT.

This clone was counted at least ten times. The chain is built from TRBV7-2 and TRBJ1-3; TRBD1 agrees at 9 bases. V lost 1 base to trimming and J lost 2 bases; unmatched junction nucleotides: 6. The V gene's germline CDR1 is SGHTA and CDR2 FQGNSA. The CDR3 contains 17 residues. CDR3 protein: CASSLVGTGNTGNTIYF. Here the CDR3 DNA reads TGTGCCAGCAGCTTAGTAGGGACAGGGAACACTGGAAACACCATATATTTT.

The table lists this clone with many counts. The V gene is TRBV6-5, the J gene TRBJ1-2, with 7 bases lining up with TRBD1. Losses at the gene ends were 2 bases for V and 4 bases for J; bases not matched to a gene: 4. Germline CDR1 and CDR2: MNHEY and SVGAGI. The CDR3 contains 14 residues. Here the CDR3 reads CASSYQGGRYGYTF. For the CDR3, the DNA is TGTGCCAGCAGTTACCAAGGGGGCCGCTATGGCTACACCTTC.

The V call is TRBV7-8, the J call TRBJ2-5; 9 bases agree with TRBD1. The germline gives CDR1 SGHVS, CDR2 FQNEAQ. The CDR3 consists of 15 residues. V lost 5 bases and J lost 4; bases outside the gene matches: 8. CDR3 sequence (DNA): TGTGCCAGCAGCCCCGGGACAGGGTTATCAGAGACCCAGTACTTC. Protein sequence: CASSPGTGLSETQYF.

In its sample, this clone was seen many times. V and J are TRBV5-1 and TRBJ2-7, with 8 positions matching TRBD1. Looked up from germline, CDR1 is SGHRS and CDR2 is YFSETQ. V lost 0 bases, J lost 1 base, and 3 bases stayed unmatched. The CDR3 covers 15 residues. The CDR3 nucleotides are TGCGCCAGCAGCTTGGGAGACAGGGGTTCCTACGAGCAGTACTTC. It yields the protein CASSLGDRGSYEQYF. Based on the CDR3 plus reference TRBV5-1 and TRBJ2-7, the full variable domain is KAGVTQTPRYLIKTRGQQVTLSCSPISGHRSVSWYQQTPGQGLQFLFEYFSETQRNKGNFPGRFSGRQFSNSRSEMNVSTLELGDSALYLCASSLGDRGSYEQYFGPGTRLTVT.